The 29 T cell receptor beta chains reported below all come from one sample, sequenced in a study of blood T cells in healthy people across ages. The use of a sample-barcoded 5' primer and a J-beta primer mix characterized a second PCR of about 6 to 12 cycles. TCRdb reanalysed the 5' RACE reads using MiXCR and keeps one entry per CDR3 protein. The table includes hundreds of thousands of distinct CDR3 sequences, under 30% detected once. Material: blood. The receptors shown here come from a woman of 80 years or more in good health.

This chain uses TRBV6-2 or TRBV6-3 with TRBJ2-1, with TRBD1 matching 7 bases. The CDR3 runs to 15 residues. CDR1 and CDR2 from the germline V gene are MNHEY and SVGEGT. Trimming took 7 bases from V and 6 from J; bases not matched to a gene: 12. The CDR3 DNA reads TGTGCCAGCAAGCACAGGGGTCAATTCAGCAATGAGCAGTTCTTC. Translated: CASKHRGQFSNEQFF.

Many counts were recorded for this clonotype. The chain uses TRBV10-3 and TRBJ1-5; D uncertain. Deletions cut 10 bases from V and 0 bases from J, with 19 bases between. This CDR3 spans 16 amino acids. Germline V gene sequence: CDR1 ENHRY, CDR2 SYGVKD. CDR3 residues: CATSQDVSYSNQPQHF. The CDR3 bases are TGTGCCACCAGCCAGGACGTTAGTTATAGCAATCAGCCCCAGCATTTT.

There are many counts of this clonotype. This chain joins TRBV20-1 and TRBJ2-5; no reliable D call. This CDR3 is built from 12 residues. The germline V gene encodes CDR1 DFQATT and CDR2 SNEGSKA (reference sequence). The ends were cut back, 6 bases at V and 3 bases at J, with 11 bases in the middle. The DNA of the CDR3 is TGCAGTGCGCAAGACTTTGAAGAGACCCAGTACTTC. Protein product: CSAQDFEETQYF.

Many counts were recorded for this clonotype. The chain links TRBV29-1 to TRBJ1-2, with a weak D call TRBD1 (6 bases). The ends were cut back, 7 bases at V and 7 bases at J, with 13 bases in the middle. This CDR3 comprises 11 residues. From germline, CDR1 is SQVTM and CDR2 ANQGSEA. CDR3 protein: CSAGGGSGYTF. The CDR3 DNA follows: TGCAGCGCCGGAGGGGGATCTGGCTACACCTTC.

This clonotype was counted ten times or more. This chain connects TRBV20-1 to TRBJ2-6, with D perhaps TRBD1 or TRBD2 (5 bases each). V was trimmed by 0 bases and J by 2 bases, leaving 11 bases between them. Germline V gene lookup returns CDR1 DFQATT and CDR2 SNEGSKA (reference sequence). The CDR3 is 16 residues long. DNA of the CDR3: TGCAGTGCTAGAGAGGGGGAGATTCCTGGGGCCAACGTCCTGACTTTC. Encoded protein: CSAREGEIPGANVLTF.

Concerning this clonotype itself: Mismatch with germline at one junction end may stem from a read error. V gene TRBV2 combines with J gene TRBJ2-1, with a tentative D call TRBD1 (6 bases). The CDR3 totals 15 residues. The germline V gene encodes CDR1 SNHLY and CDR2 FYNNEI. The CDR3 DNA is TGTGCCAGCGGAAGGAGACAGGACTCCTACAGTGAGCAGTTCTTC. Translated: CASGRRQDSYSEQFF.

This clonotype was counted at least ten times. This chain uses TRBV28 with TRBJ1-2; D is uncertain. The CDR3 covers 12 residues. The germline CDR1 and CDR2 sequences are MDHEN and SYDVKM. V was shortened by 7 bases and J by 8 bases, with 14 bases between the two germline ends. CDR3 protein: CASTPPIGGYTF. CDR3 DNA sequence: TGTGCCAGCACCCCTCCCATAGGGGGCTACACCTTC.

There are a few counts of this clonotype. A much larger clone lies a single base off, so this may be a read error. This chain joins TRBV20-1 and TRBJ2-5; TRBD1 agrees at 9 bases. Trimming removed 2 bases from V and 2 bases from J; junction bases left unmatched: 9. Germline V CDR1 and CDR2: DFQATT, SNEGSKA (reference sequence). The CDR3 runs to 16 residues. In DNA form, the CDR3 reads TGCAGTGCTAGACCTTCGACAGGGGGTCGGCAAGAGACCCAGTACTTC. Translating it yields CSARPSTGGRQETQYF.

Many counts were recorded for this clonotype. The V call is TRBV5-1, the J call TRBJ1-2, with 7 bases that match TRBD1. CDR3 length: 14 residues. The germline CDR1 and CDR2 sequences are SGHRS and YFSETQ. Trimming removed 6 bases from V and 8 bases from J; junction bases left unmatched: 13. DNA for the CDR3: TGCGCCAGCACTCCAGGGGGGTGGCCCCCAGGCTACACCTTC. Translating gives CASTPGGWPPGYTF.

This clonotype was seen a single time. The junction departs from germline at one end; a sequencing error may be responsible. This sequence joins TRBV12-3 or TRBV12-4 and TRBJ2-3, with D tentatively TRBD1 or TRBD2 (6 bases each). The CDR3 is 14 residues long. CDR3 protein: CASRKRGGSDTQYF. The CDR3 nucleotides are TGTGCCAGCAGAAAGAGAGGGGGGTCAGATACGCAGTATTTC.

The chain couples TRBV5-4 to TRBJ2-7; D is possibly TRBD1 or TRBD2 (6 bases each). Germline V gene lookup returns CDR1 SGHNT and CDR2 YYREEE (reference sequence). The V end lost 4 bases, the J end lost 0 bases, and 17 bases lay between the germline ends. The CDR3 length is 16 residues. CDR3 nucleotide sequence: TGTGCCAGCAGCAGGGGAGGACAGTGGAGCTCCTACGAGCAGTACTTC. This codes for CASSRGGQWSSYEQYF.

The chain uses TRBV6-5 and TRBJ1-4; 10 bases match TRBD1. This CDR3 has 15 amino acids. The trim removed 3 bases at V and 8 bases at J, leaving 6 bases unmatched. Germline V gene sequence: CDR1 MNHEY, CDR2 SVGAGI. This CDR3 reads CASSYSGTGVEKLFF. CDR3 sequence (DNA): TGTGCCAGCAGTTATTCCGGGACAGGGGTCGAAAAACTGTTTTTT.

The chain carries TRBV6-5 and TRBJ1-2; TRBD1 matches 10 bases. Trimming at V came to 5 bases and at J to 4 bases, leaving 4 bases not matched to a gene. Germline values: CDR1 MNHEY, CDR2 SVGAGI. CDR3 length: 14 amino acids. CDR3 DNA: TGTGCCAGCAGTGCGGGACAGGGGCCCTATGGCTACACCTTC. The encoded protein is CASSAGQGPYGYTF.

This clonotype was counted many times. The chain links TRBV4-1 to TRBJ2-7, with D tentatively TRBD1 (5 bases). The CDR3 totals 17 residues. The V end was cut by 0 bases, the J end by 2 bases, with 17 bases between. Germline CDR1 reads MGHRA; CDR2 reads YSYEKL. This chain's CDR3 is CASSQEGFGRVTYEQYF. The CDR3, as DNA: TGCGCCAGCAGCCAAGAGGGGTTTGGCAGGGTCACCTACGAGCAGTACTTC.

Points on this clonotype: This sequence may be a read error, since a much larger clone differs from it by one base. This chain uses TRBV9 with TRBJ2-1, with D perhaps matching TRBD2 (7 bases). Germline V gene data show CDR1 as SGDLS and CDR2 as YYNGEE. This CDR3 comprises 15 residues. Trimming cost V 4 bases and J 13 bases, with 24 bases left between them. The CDR3 coding sequence is TGTGCCAGCAGCACCCAAGGGGGGGCGCACGAGACCCAGTTCTTC. Translated: CASSTQGGAHETQFF.

In this sample, this clonotype turned up a few times. The J gene is TRBJ2-1, the V gene TRBV14; D is undetermined. This CDR3 has 15 residues. V was pared by 1 base and J by 1 base, with 8 bases between. Germline V CDR1 and CDR2: SGHDN, FVKESK. The CDR3 reads CASSQVAISYNEQFF. The CDR3 DNA follows: TGTGCCAGCAGCCAAGTAGCAATTTCCTACAATGAGCAGTTCTTC.

Details on this clonotype: Since a much larger clone is just one base distant, this may be a read error. The V gene is TRBV13, the J gene TRBJ2-5; 9 bases match TRBD1. The germline gives CDR1 PRHDT, CDR2 FYEKMQ (reference sequence). The CDR3 is 13 amino acids. Trimming cost V 5 bases and J 11 bases; bases outside gene matches: 9. CDR3 sequence reads: CASSRTGAGEQYF. In DNA, the CDR3 is TGTGCCAGCAGCCGGACAGGGGCGGGAGAGCAGTACTTC.

This clonotype was recorded a few times. The gene calls are TRBV11-2 and TRBJ1-1; D may be TRBD1 (5 bases). Germline assignment: CDR1 SGHAT and CDR2 FQNNGV. The CDR3 covers 15 residues. V was cut by 3 bases and J by 2 bases, with 13 bases left in between. The CDR3 reads CASSLNGGHNTEAFF. The CDR3 nucleotides are TGTGCCAGCAGCTTGAATGGAGGACATAACACTGAAGCTTTCTTT.

This clonotype appeared once. The chain recombines TRBV15 with TRBJ2-1, with D uncertain. The germline CDR1 and CDR2 sequences are LNHNV and YYDKDF (reference sequence). The CDR3 is made up of 15 amino acids. V was pared by 0 bases and J by 9 bases, with 15 bases between. CDR3 nucleotides: TGTGCCACCAGCAGAGATCCCGTCATCAGTGGTGAGCAGTTCTTC. Translating it yields CATSRDPVISGEQFF.

This clonotype has ten or more counts. The chain combines TRBV7-2 with TRBJ2-7; a possible D gene is TRBD1 (5 bases). V was cut by 5 bases and J by 3 bases, with 17 bases left in between. This CDR3 contains 15 residues. Germline V gene sequence: CDR1 SGHTA, CDR2 FQGNSA. This CDR3 is CASSVTQGILYEQYF. The CDR3 DNA reads TGTGCCAGCAGCGTAACTCAGGGAATCCTCTACGAGCAGTACTTC.

The V call is TRBV20-1, the J call TRBJ2-1, with a possible D match to TRBD2 (6 bases). This CDR3 contains 12 residues. V dropped 4 bases and J dropped 5 bases, with 9 bases sitting between them. Germline V gene data show CDR1 as DFQATT and CDR2 as SNEGSKA (reference sequence). The CDR3 protein is CSAIRGNNEQFF. The CDR3 DNA is TGCAGTGCTATTCGGGGGAACAATGAGCAGTTCTTC.

The CDR3 here is CASSSPTSGGAGNIQYF. The CDR3 region has the DNA TGTGCCAGCAGTTCGCCGACTAGCGGGGGGGCCGGAAACATTCAGTACTTC. The chain recombines TRBV28 with TRBJ2-4; 14 nucleotides align to TRBD2. The CDR3 runs 17 residues. The germline V gene has CDR1 MDHEN and CDR2 SYDVKM. V lost 4 bases to trimming and J lost 6 bases; unmatched junction nucleotides: 8.

A few counts support this clonotype. The CDR3 sequence: CSATTGQGFTEAFF. The CDR3 nucleotides read TGCAGTGCTACCACCGGACAGGGATTCACTGAAGCTTTCTTT. This rearrangement joins TRBV20-1 to TRBJ1-1; 8 bases line up with TRBD1. The CDR3 runs to 14 residues. With V trimmed by 4 bases and J by 4 bases, 8 bases remained unmatched. CDR1 DFQATT and CDR2 SNEGSKA come from the germline V gene (reference sequence).

Note on this clonotype: A read error may explain this, as a much larger clone is one base away. J is TRBJ2-1 and V is TRBV6-6; unclear D gene. The CDR3 is 13 residues long. V was pared by 7 bases and J by 5 bases, with 12 bases between. Germline V gene sequence: CDR1 MNHNY, CDR2 SVGAGI (reference sequence). CDR3 sequence reads: CASTFRADNEQFF. The CDR3 DNA sequence: TGTGCCAGCACTTTCCGGGCGGACAATGAGCAGTTCTTC.

The chain is built from TRBV9 and TRBJ1-2, with 7 bases fitting TRBD1. The CDR3 is 13 amino acids. Germline V CDR1 and CDR2: SGDLS, YYNGEE. Germline trimming cut 10 bases from V and 4 bases from J; bases unmatched to any gene: 10. CDR3 sequence: CADRSTGSYGYTF. Here the CDR3 DNA reads TGTGCCGACAGGTCGACAGGGAGCTATGGCTACACCTTC.

The chain employs TRBV6-2 or TRBV6-3 and TRBJ1-1; D may be TRBD1 (5 bases). The CDR3 is made up of 14 amino acids. Germline V CDR1 and CDR2: MNHEY, SVGEGT. Between the trimmed V and J ends, which lost 2 bases and 6 bases, there was a span of 13 bases. DNA for the CDR3: TGTGCCAGCAGTTACATCGCCACAGGCCCTGAAGCTTTCTTT. The encoded protein is CASSYIATGPEAFF.

This clonotype was picked up many times. This rearrangement joins TRBV5-1 to TRBJ2-1, with D possibly matching TRBD1 (6 bases). V was pared by 4 bases and J by 9 bases, with 17 bases between. This CDR3 is 14 amino acids long. Looked up from germline, CDR1 is SGHRS and CDR2 is YFSETQ. The CDR3 sequence is CASSRDTPTGEQFF. In DNA, the CDR3 is TGCGCCAGCAGCAGGGACACTCCCACGGGTGAGCAGTTCTTC.

This sequence joins TRBV27 and TRBJ2-3; the D is unclear. Germline V CDR1 and CDR2: MNHEY, SMNVEV (reference sequence). The V end was cut by 5 bases, the J end by 2 bases, with 8 bases between. This CDR3 contains 13 residues. The CDR3 DNA follows: TGTGCCAGCAGTACACTCCCCACAGATACGCAGTATTTT. This codes for CASSTLPTDTQYF.

The V gene is TRBV4-1, the J gene TRBJ2-7, with D possibly being TRBD2 (5 bases). Germline loops: CDR1 MGHRA, CDR2 YSYEKL. This CDR3 region has 14 residues. Deletions cut 4 bases from V and 3 bases from J, with 13 bases between. This CDR3 reads CASSRAEWGYEQYF. The CDR3 DNA reads as TGCGCCAGCAGCCGAGCGGAGTGGGGCTACGAGCAGTACTTC.